The rows below give T cell receptor beta chains drawn from one sample of a study of T cell repertoires in cytomegalovirus infection. TCRdb itself ran the reads through MiXCR, one entry per CDR3 protein. The sample records 450,000 to 550,000 distinct CDR3 sequences, 16% being singletons. Material for sequencing was CD8+ T cells from PBMCs. The receptors were gathered from a human donor in good health (CMV status not recorded). Some clones in this sample may be carry-over from other donors' samples. CDR3s include the opening cysteine and the closing phenylalanine or tryptophan. The order of the fields is CDR3 DNA, CDR3 protein, clone size, J gene, D gene, V gene. A D gene is named only where the DNA matches it firmly. The size entry is marked missing in some rows and otherwise reads once, few, many or a size class.

CDR3nt: TGTGCCAGTAGTATAAAATGGGGCAATGAGCAGTTCTTC
CDR3aa: CASSIKWGNEQFF
abundance: many
j_gene: TRBJ2-1
d_gene: -
v_gene: TRBV19

CDR3nt: TGTGCCAGCAGCTTTAGCGGGAGGGCCGACACCGGGGAGCTGTTTTTT
CDR3aa: CASSFSGRADTGELFF
abundance: many
j_gene: TRBJ2-2
d_gene: TRBD2
v_gene: TRBV7-9

CDR3nt: TGTGCCAGCAGCATTCTCCGGGACAGTCCCTACGAGCAGTACTTC
CDR3aa: CASSILRDSPYEQYF
abundance: few
j_gene: TRBJ2-7
d_gene: TRBD1
v_gene: TRBV13

CDR3nt: TGCGCCAGCAGCCCGTGGGGGGGTTCACAAGAGACCCAGTACTTC
CDR3aa: CASSPWGGSQETQYF
abundance: -
j_gene: TRBJ2-5
d_gene: TRBD2
v_gene: TRBV5-1

CDR3nt: TGCGCCAGCAGCTTGAGGCACTCTGGGGCCAACGTCCTGACTTTC
CDR3aa: CASSLRHSGANVLTF
abundance: -
j_gene: TRBJ2-6
d_gene: -
v_gene: TRBV5-1

CDR3nt: TGTGCCAGCAGCCAGAGAGCGGGGGGGGAAGGTGTGGAGACCCAGTACTTC
CDR3aa: CASSQRAGGEGVETQYF
abundance: -
j_gene: TRBJ2-5
d_gene: TRBD2
v_gene: TRBV4-2

CDR3nt: TGTGCCAGCAGCTTAGCAAACCGGCGGGGAGTACAAGAGACCCAGTACTTC
CDR3aa: CASSLANRRGVQETQYF
abundance: many
j_gene: TRBJ2-5
d_gene: -
v_gene: TRBV7-8

CDR3nt: TGTGCCAGCAGTGACACGTGGGGGGGCGGGCCAGATGCGCAGTATTTT
CDR3aa: CASSDTWGGGPDAQYF
abundance: -
j_gene: TRBJ2-3
d_gene: -
v_gene: TRBV2

CDR3nt: TGTGCCAGCAGCCGGGGACAGGGGGCCACTGAAGCTTTCTTT
CDR3aa: CASSRGQGATEAFF
abundance: many
j_gene: TRBJ1-1
d_gene: TRBD1
v_gene: TRBV7-9

CDR3nt: TGTGCTAGTGGTCAAGGACGGTTAAGCTCCTACGAGCAGTACTTC
CDR3aa: CASGQGRLSSYEQYF
abundance: many
j_gene: TRBJ2-7
d_gene: -
v_gene: TRBV12-5

CDR3nt: TGTGCCAGCAGCAACCGAAAGCCGGGACAGGGACGGGATCAGCCCCAGCATTTT
CDR3aa: CASSNRKPGQGRDQPQHF
abundance: many
j_gene: TRBJ1-5
d_gene: TRBD1
v_gene: TRBV7-8

CDR3nt: TGTGCCATCAGTCCGCAGGGGGCCACCCAATATGGCTACACCTTC
CDR3aa: CAISPQGATQYGYTF
abundance: -
j_gene: TRBJ1-2
d_gene: TRBD1
v_gene: TRBV10-3

CDR3nt: TGTGCCAGCCGGGCCCGGGGTAATCCACCCCTCCACTTT
CDR3aa: CASRARGNPPLHF
abundance: many
j_gene: TRBJ1-6
d_gene: -
v_gene: TRBV12-3/TRBV12-4

CDR3nt: TGTGCCAGCAGCGTAGGTATAGCTTTCTCCTACGAGCAGTACTTC
CDR3aa: CASSVGIAFSYEQYF
abundance: -
j_gene: TRBJ2-7
d_gene: -
v_gene: TRBV9

CDR3nt: TGTGCCAGCAGCACCTGGGAGTTAAACGAGGCGACCCAGTACTTC
CDR3aa: CASSTWELNEATQYF
abundance: many
j_gene: TRBJ2-5
d_gene: -
v_gene: TRBV5-6

CDR3nt: TGTGCCAGCAGCTTAAAATTCAATGAGCAGTTCTTC
CDR3aa: CASSLKFNEQFF
abundance: many
j_gene: TRBJ2-1
d_gene: -
v_gene: TRBV7-9

CDR3nt: TGTGCTAGTGACGATCGCTATGGCTACACCTTC
CDR3aa: CASDDRYGYTF
abundance: many
j_gene: TRBJ1-2
d_gene: -
v_gene: TRBV12-5

CDR3nt: TGTGCCACCAGTGAGTCACACAGGGGTAGCTCCTACAATGAGCAGTTCTTC
CDR3aa: CATSESHRGSSYNEQFF
abundance: few
j_gene: TRBJ2-1
d_gene: TRBD1
v_gene: TRBV24-1

CDR3nt: TGTGCCAGCAGTCAAAATATGGGACTAGCGGGCTACAATGAGCAGTTCTTC
CDR3aa: CASSQNMGLAGYNEQFF
abundance: -
j_gene: TRBJ2-1
d_gene: TRBD2
v_gene: TRBV27

CDR3nt: TGTGCCAGCAGTCCAACAGGGGTACCGAACAATGAGCAGTTCTTC
CDR3aa: CASSPTGVPNNEQFF
abundance: many
j_gene: TRBJ2-1
d_gene: TRBD1
v_gene: TRBV28

CDR3nt: TGTGCCAGCAGGCTCACCGGGACCCCAGGCAATGAGCAGTTCTTC
CDR3aa: CASRLTGTPGNEQFF
abundance: few
j_gene: TRBJ2-1
d_gene: -
v_gene: TRBV6-5

CDR3nt: TGTGCCAGCAAGAAACAGGGGCATAATTACAATGAGCAGTTCTTC
CDR3aa: CASKKQGHNYNEQFF
abundance: -
j_gene: TRBJ2-1
d_gene: TRBD1
v_gene: TRBV6-1

CDR3nt: TGTGCCAGCAGCCAAGAGGGACAGGCAAATGAGCAGTTCTTC
CDR3aa: CASSQEGQANEQFF
abundance: few
j_gene: TRBJ2-1
d_gene: TRBD1
v_gene: TRBV4-2

CDR3nt: TGTGCAGGGGGGGGACGGTCCTACAATGAGCAGTTCTTC
CDR3aa: CAGGGRSYNEQFF
abundance: many
j_gene: TRBJ2-1
d_gene: -
v_gene: TRBV6-1

CDR3nt: TGTGCAGCACGAGGGACAGGGGGCCGAGAGACCCAGTACTTC
CDR3aa: CAARGTGGRETQYF
abundance: -
j_gene: TRBJ2-5
d_gene: TRBD1
v_gene: TRBV2

CDR3nt: TGTGCCAGCAGCACATCAGGACAGCACACCGGGGAGCTGTTTTTT
CDR3aa: CASSTSGQHTGELFF
abundance: many
j_gene: TRBJ2-2
d_gene: -
v_gene: TRBV7-9

CDR3nt: TGTGCCAGCAGCCAAGTGGCACCAGGGGAAGGCAATTCACCCCTCCACTTT
CDR3aa: CASSQVAPGEGNSPLHF
abundance: few
j_gene: TRBJ1-6
d_gene: -
v_gene: TRBV14

CDR3nt: TGTGCCAGCAGCTTAGGTCCCGGGGGCAATCAGCCCCAGCATTTT
CDR3aa: CASSLGPGGNQPQHF
abundance: many
j_gene: TRBJ1-5
d_gene: -
v_gene: TRBV7-8

CDR3nt: TGTGCTAGTGGTTTGGGGCCACGCAATCAGCCCCAGCATTTT
CDR3aa: CASGLGPRNQPQHF
abundance: many
j_gene: TRBJ1-5
d_gene: -
v_gene: TRBV12-5

CDR3nt: TGCAGCTCTTCAGGACCCACAGCCCAAAATGAGCAGTTCTTC
CDR3aa: CSSSGPTAQNEQFF
abundance: -
j_gene: TRBJ2-1
d_gene: -
v_gene: TRBV20-1

CDR3nt: TGTGCCATCAGTGAGGGGCTAGCGGGAGGGCCACTCAATGAGCAGTTCTTC
CDR3aa: CAISEGLAGGPLNEQFF
abundance: few
j_gene: TRBJ2-1
d_gene: TRBD2
v_gene: TRBV10-3

CDR3nt: TGTGCCAGCAGCCCCAGACAGGGGGCAATGGATGGCTACACCTTC
CDR3aa: CASSPRQGAMDGYTF
abundance: few
j_gene: TRBJ1-2
d_gene: TRBD1
v_gene: TRBV11-2

CDR3nt: TGTGCCAGCAGCTTCGGACTAGCGGTTACTCCTAACGAGCAGTACTTC
CDR3aa: CASSFGLAVTPNEQYF
abundance: few
j_gene: TRBJ2-7
d_gene: TRBD2
v_gene: TRBV7-9

CDR3nt: TGTGCCAGCAACACATGGGACAATGAGCAGTTCTTC
CDR3aa: CASNTWDNEQFF
abundance: many
j_gene: TRBJ2-1
d_gene: -
v_gene: TRBV7-6

CDR3nt: TGCAGTGCTAGACTCGGAGCTTTCTTT
CDR3aa: CSARLGAFF
abundance: -
j_gene: TRBJ1-1
d_gene: -
v_gene: TRBV20-1

CDR3nt: TGTGCCAGCAGGGGGACAGCTCCCTACGAGCAGTACTTC
CDR3aa: CASRGTAPYEQYF
abundance: few
j_gene: TRBJ2-7
d_gene: TRBD1
v_gene: TRBV27

CDR3nt: TGTGCCTGGAGTTCAGACCTAAACATTCAGTACTTC
CDR3aa: CAWSSDLNIQYF
abundance: few
j_gene: TRBJ2-4
d_gene: -
v_gene: TRBV30

CDR3nt: TGTGCCAGCAGCCCTAGCGGGGTACGCTCCTACAATGAGCAGTTCTTC
CDR3aa: CASSPSGVRSYNEQFF
abundance: -
j_gene: TRBJ2-1
d_gene: TRBD2
v_gene: TRBV12-3/TRBV12-4

CDR3nt: TGTGCCAGTAGTCCGAGAGGAGGAGGTAATCAGCCCCAGCATTTT
CDR3aa: CASSPRGGGNQPQHF
abundance: many
j_gene: TRBJ1-5
d_gene: -
v_gene: TRBV19

CDR3nt: TGTGCTAGTGGTTTGGTACGAGTAGAGACGGTGAACACTGAAGCTTTCTTT
CDR3aa: CASGLVRVETVNTEAFF
abundance: many
j_gene: TRBJ1-1
d_gene: -
v_gene: TRBV12-5

CDR3nt: TGTGCCAGCAGTGAACTCGGGGGGGTACACTTCTCTGGAAACACCATATATTTT
CDR3aa: CASSELGGVHFSGNTIYF
abundance: few
j_gene: TRBJ1-3
d_gene: -
v_gene: TRBV25-1

CDR3nt: TGTGCCAGCAGTTTAGCGCAAATCCGGAGGGATGAAAAACTGTTTTTT
CDR3aa: CASSLAQIRRDEKLFF
abundance: many
j_gene: TRBJ1-4
d_gene: -
v_gene: TRBV12-3/TRBV12-4

CDR3nt: TGTGCCAGTAGCTCAGGGGCCACCTACCTAAATACCTACGAGCAGTACTTC
CDR3aa: CASSSGATYLNTYEQYF
abundance: -
j_gene: TRBJ2-7
d_gene: -
v_gene: TRBV19

CDR3nt: TGCGCCAGCAGCTCCCGCCAGACAGGGACGGTGGGAGATACGCAGTATTTT
CDR3aa: CASSSRQTGTVGDTQYF
abundance: many
j_gene: TRBJ2-3
d_gene: TRBD1
v_gene: TRBV5-1

CDR3nt: TGTGCCAGCAGCTTGCCTATCCCCGGGACAGGGGCTTCGAACACTGAAGCTTTCTTT
CDR3aa: CASSLPIPGTGASNTEAFF
abundance: many
j_gene: TRBJ1-1
d_gene: TRBD1
v_gene: TRBV7-9

CDR3nt: TGTGCCAGCAGCCGGCCGGGACAGAACACCGGGGAGCTGTTTTTT
CDR3aa: CASSRPGQNTGELFF
abundance: -
j_gene: TRBJ2-2
d_gene: -
v_gene: TRBV5-6

CDR3nt: TGTGCCAGCAGCCGAGCACGGGGGAACCCCTACGAGCAGTACTTC
CDR3aa: CASSRARGNPYEQYF
abundance: many
j_gene: TRBJ2-7
d_gene: -
v_gene: TRBV11-1

CDR3nt: TGCGCCAGCAGCTTGTTGCCTGAAGCTTTCTTT
CDR3aa: CASSLLPEAFF
abundance: -
j_gene: TRBJ1-1
d_gene: -
v_gene: TRBV5-1

CDR3nt: TGTGCCAGCAGCTTCACCGGGACAGCCCAAGAGACCCAGTACTTC
CDR3aa: CASSFTGTAQETQYF
abundance: few
j_gene: TRBJ2-5
d_gene: TRBD1
v_gene: TRBV5-5

CDR3nt: TGTGCCAGCAGCTTAGATGGACAGGGGGCCAACTATGGCTACACCTTC
CDR3aa: CASSLDGQGANYGYTF
abundance: many
j_gene: TRBJ1-2
d_gene: TRBD1
v_gene: TRBV7-9

CDR3nt: TGCGCCAGCAGCCAAGAGGGACAGGGGAGGAATGGCTACACCTTC
CDR3aa: CASSQEGQGRNGYTF
abundance: -
j_gene: TRBJ1-2
d_gene: TRBD1
v_gene: TRBV4-1

CDR3nt: TGTGCCAGCAGTTCCCGGGGGGGCCGGCTGGAGACCCAGTACTTC
CDR3aa: CASSSRGGRLETQYF
abundance: -
j_gene: TRBJ2-5
d_gene: TRBD2
v_gene: TRBV27

CDR3nt: TGTGCCAGCAGTTTCGTCAGGGTAACTAATGAAAAACTGTTTTTT
CDR3aa: CASSFVRVTNEKLFF
abundance: few
j_gene: TRBJ1-4
d_gene: -
v_gene: TRBV27

CDR3nt: TGTGCCAGCAGTTCCCCCCGGACAGGCCCCTACGAGCAGTACTTC
CDR3aa: CASSSPRTGPYEQYF
abundance: -
j_gene: TRBJ2-7
d_gene: TRBD1
v_gene: TRBV6-6

CDR3nt: TGTGCCAGTAGCCCTAGACAGGGGAGAGAGACCCAGTACTTC
CDR3aa: CASSPRQGRETQYF
abundance: -
j_gene: TRBJ2-5
d_gene: TRBD1
v_gene: TRBV19